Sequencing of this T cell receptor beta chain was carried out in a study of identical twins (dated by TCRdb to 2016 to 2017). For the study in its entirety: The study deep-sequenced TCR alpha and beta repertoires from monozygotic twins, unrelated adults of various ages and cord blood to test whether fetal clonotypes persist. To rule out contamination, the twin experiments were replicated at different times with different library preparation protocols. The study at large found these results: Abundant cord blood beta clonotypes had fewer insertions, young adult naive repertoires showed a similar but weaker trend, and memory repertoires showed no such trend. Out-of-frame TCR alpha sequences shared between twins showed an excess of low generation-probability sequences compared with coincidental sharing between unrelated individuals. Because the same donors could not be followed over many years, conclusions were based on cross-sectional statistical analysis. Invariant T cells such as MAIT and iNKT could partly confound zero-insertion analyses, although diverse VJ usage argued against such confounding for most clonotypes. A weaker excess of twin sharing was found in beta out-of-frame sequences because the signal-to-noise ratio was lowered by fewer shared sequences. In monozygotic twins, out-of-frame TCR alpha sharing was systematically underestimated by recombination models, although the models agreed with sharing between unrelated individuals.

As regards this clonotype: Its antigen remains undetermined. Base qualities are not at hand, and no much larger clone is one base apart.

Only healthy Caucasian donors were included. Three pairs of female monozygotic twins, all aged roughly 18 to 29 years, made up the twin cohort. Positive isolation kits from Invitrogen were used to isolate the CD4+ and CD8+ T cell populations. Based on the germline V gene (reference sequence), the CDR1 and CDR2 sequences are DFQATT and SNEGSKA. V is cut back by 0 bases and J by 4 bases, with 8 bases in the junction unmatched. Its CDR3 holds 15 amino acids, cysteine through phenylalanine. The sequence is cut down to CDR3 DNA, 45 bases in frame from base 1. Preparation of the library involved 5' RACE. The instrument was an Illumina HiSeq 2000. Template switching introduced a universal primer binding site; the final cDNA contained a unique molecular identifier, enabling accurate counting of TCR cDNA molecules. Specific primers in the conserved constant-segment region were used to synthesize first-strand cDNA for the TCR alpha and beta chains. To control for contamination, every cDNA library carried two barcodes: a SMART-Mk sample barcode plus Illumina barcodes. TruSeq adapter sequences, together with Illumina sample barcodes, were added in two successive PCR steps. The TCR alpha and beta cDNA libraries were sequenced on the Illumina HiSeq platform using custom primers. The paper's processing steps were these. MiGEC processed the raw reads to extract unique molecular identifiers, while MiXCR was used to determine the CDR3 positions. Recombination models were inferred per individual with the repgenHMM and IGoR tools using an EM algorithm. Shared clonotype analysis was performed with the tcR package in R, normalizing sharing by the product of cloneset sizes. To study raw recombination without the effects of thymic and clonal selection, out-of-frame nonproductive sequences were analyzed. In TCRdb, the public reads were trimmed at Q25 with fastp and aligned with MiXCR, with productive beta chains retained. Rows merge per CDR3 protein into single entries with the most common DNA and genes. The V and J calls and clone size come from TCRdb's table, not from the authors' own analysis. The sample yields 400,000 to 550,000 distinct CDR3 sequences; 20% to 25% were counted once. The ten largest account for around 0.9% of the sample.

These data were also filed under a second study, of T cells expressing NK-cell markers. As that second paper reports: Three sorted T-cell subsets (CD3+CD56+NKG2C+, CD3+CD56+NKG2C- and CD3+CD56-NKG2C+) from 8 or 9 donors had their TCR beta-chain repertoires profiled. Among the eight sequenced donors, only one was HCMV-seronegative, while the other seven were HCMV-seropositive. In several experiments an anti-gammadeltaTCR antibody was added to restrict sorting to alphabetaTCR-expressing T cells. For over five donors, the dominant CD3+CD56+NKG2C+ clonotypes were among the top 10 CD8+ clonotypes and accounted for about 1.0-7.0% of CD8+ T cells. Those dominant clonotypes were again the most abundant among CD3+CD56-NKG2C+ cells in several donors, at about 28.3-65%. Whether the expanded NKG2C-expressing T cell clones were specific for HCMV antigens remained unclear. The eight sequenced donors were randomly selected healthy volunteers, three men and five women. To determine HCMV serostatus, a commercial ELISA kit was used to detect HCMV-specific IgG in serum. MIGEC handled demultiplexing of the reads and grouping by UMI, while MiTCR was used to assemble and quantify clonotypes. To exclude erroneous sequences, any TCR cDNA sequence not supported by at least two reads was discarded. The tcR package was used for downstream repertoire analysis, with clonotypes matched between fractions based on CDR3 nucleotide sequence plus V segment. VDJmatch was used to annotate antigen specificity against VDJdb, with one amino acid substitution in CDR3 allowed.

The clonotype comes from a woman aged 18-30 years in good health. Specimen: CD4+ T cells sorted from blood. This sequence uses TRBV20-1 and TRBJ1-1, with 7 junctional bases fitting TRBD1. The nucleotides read TGCAGTGCTAGAGACCCGACAGGGAGTGGCACTGAAGCTTTCTTT. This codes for CSARDPTGSGTEAFF.